This T cell receptor (beta chain) appears in the sequencing data of a study of blood T cell repertoires in COVID-19. As for the study in general: PBMCs, B-cell-depleted T cells, or T cells provided the cDNA or gDNA that made up the material.

The authors' processing: For nucleated cells, counts were estimated from reference gene primer amplification. Here immunoSEQ multiplex PCR was the method, and the copy in TCRdb shows in-frame clones only, minus some. For V, J and clone size, that table is used; D and trimming come from the DNA. The sample has over 50,000 clones, 65% to 85% seen once; the top ten hold roughly 22%. This CDR3 contains 13 residues. The V and J ends lost 3 bases and 1 base respectively, with 4 bases between them. Material for sequencing was peripheral blood. This chain connects TRBV12-3 or TRBV12-4 to TRBJ1-5; the D is unclear. The receptor was isolated from a man of 80 years or more with active or convalescent COVID-19. The CDR3 sequence: CASSLRSNQPQHF. CDR3 bases: TGTGCCAGCAGTTTGCGGAGCAATCAGCCCCAGCATTTT.